These T cell receptor beta chains were read from a single sample in a study of T cell responses to AZD1222 COVID-19 vaccine. Here immunoSEQ multiplex PCR was the method, and the copy in TCRdb shows in-frame clones only, minus some. The sample shows roughly 130,000 clones, under 95% of them seen only once. The specimen was peripheral blood, collected on day 0 of AZD1222 vaccination. The receptor set was obtained from an adult in good health. Each CDR3 is given with its conserved first and last residue. A D gene is named only where the DNA matches it firmly. Clone size is not always given. Where it is, it says once, few, many or a class for expanded clones.

v_call,d_call,clone_size,j_call,cdr3_aa,cdr3_nt
TRBV10-1,-,-,TRBJ2-7,CASSESASSYEQYF,TGCGCCAGCAGTGAGTCGGCGTCGAGCTACGAGCAGTACTTC
TRBV30,-,-,TRBJ1-2,CAWSWPPNYGYTF,TGTGCCTGGAGTTGGCCTCCTAACTATGGCTACACCTTC
TRBV30,-,-,TRBJ1-1,CAFRWGDTEAFF,TGTGCCTTTAGGTGGGGGGACACTGAAGCTTTCTTT
TRBV18,-,-,TRBJ2-3,CASSPGDASTDTQYF,TGTGCCAGCTCACCTGGGGACGCTAGCACAGATACGCAGTATTTT
TRBV21-1,-,-,TRBJ1-1,CASSKGPIHEAFF,TGTGCCAGCAGCAAAGGGCCAATTCATGAAGCTTTCTTT
TRBV5-1,-,-,TRBJ1-2,CASSLPRGNGYTF,TGCGCCAGCAGCTTGCCCAGGGGAAATGGCTACACCTTC
TRBV3-1/TRBV3-2,TRBD2,-,TRBJ2-2,CASSQGLAGKSTGELFF,TGTGCCAGCAGCCAGGGACTAGCGGGGAAGAGCACCGGGGAGCTGTTTTTT
TRBV6-2/TRBV6-3,TRBD2,-,TRBJ2-7,CASSYSTGGRGEQYF,TGTGCCAGCAGTTACTCGACGGGGGGGCGTGGCGAGCAGTACTTC
TRBV2,TRBD2,-,TRBJ2-7,CASQLAGGTYEQYF,TGTGCCAGCCAGCTAGCGGGGGGGACCTACGAGCAGTACTTC
TRBV5-4,-,once,TRBJ1-1,CASSLQGVNTEAFF,TGTGCCAGCAGCCTACAAGGGGTGAACACTGAAGCTTTCTTT
TRBV7-8,-,-,TRBJ1-1,CASLLRAIGMNTEAFF,TGTGCCAGTCTCTTACGGGCCATAGGGATGAACACTGAAGCTTTCTTT
TRBV5-1,TRBD2,-,TRBJ2-5,CASSTILAGGETQYF,TGCGCCAGCAGCACGATTCTAGCGGGGGGGGAGACCCAGTACTTC
TRBV10-3,-,-,TRBJ2-3,CAISEPLGRDTDTQYF,TGTGCCATCAGTGAGCCTCTGGGAAGGGACACAGATACGCAGTATTTT
TRBV2,-,once,TRBJ1-3,CASAGVFGNTIYF,TGTGCCAGCGCAGGGGTTTTCGGAAACACCATATATTTT
TRBV7-6,-,-,TRBJ2-3,CASKAVSTDTQYF,TGTGCCAGCAAGGCAGTGTCCACAGATACGCAGTATTTT
TRBV7-2,-,-,TRBJ1-2,CASSLTEGTDGYTF,TGTGCCAGCAGCTTAACCGAGGGGACGGATGGCTACACCTTC
TRBV5-1,-,-,TRBJ2-7,CATSETGTYEQYF,TGCGCCACCTCCGAGACAGGAACCTACGAGCAGTACTTC
TRBV27,TRBD1,-,TRBJ1-2,CASSPPPGGTYGYTF,TGTGCCAGCAGTCCCCCCCCAGGGGGCACCTATGGCTACACCTTC
TRBV19,TRBD2,once,TRBJ2-5,CASKATSGGETQYF,TGTGCCAGTAAGGCGACTAGCGGGGGTGAGACCCAGTACTTC
TRBV4-1,-,-,TRBJ2-7,CASSQDVGEAYEQYF,TGCGCCAGCAGCCAAGATGTCGGGGAAGCCTACGAGCAGTACTTC